The 25 T cell receptor beta chains below all came from one sample that was sequenced in a study of blood T cell repertoires in COVID-19 (dated by TCRdb to between 2020 and 2021). The library was produced with the immunoSEQ multiplex PCR assay. The immuneACCESS repertoire file appears here via TCRdb, limited to in-frame rearrangements. These files lack a portion of the clones; in checked studies, under half of the deficit traces to unresolved V genes, and the cause of the others is not known. For this sample the table gives some 240,000 clones, of which approximately 88% were detected only once. Around 6.9% of the sample is held by the ten biggest clonotypes. Material: peripheral blood. These receptors came from a man between 60 and 75 years old who had recovered from COVID-19.

The rearrangement uses TRBV28 and TRBJ2-5, with D possibly being TRBD1 (6 bases). Trimming pared 5 bases from V and 7 bases from J, leaving 17 bases between. Germline values: CDR1 MDHEN, CDR2 SYDVKM. The CDR3 sequence is 14 residues long. This CDR3 is CASSGGPPGLTQYF. The CDR3 DNA reads TGTGCCAGCAGTGGGGGCCCTCCAGGGCTGACCCAGTACTTC. The full variable domain, in which reference TRBV28 and TRBJ2-5 provide the parts outside the CDR3, is DVKVTQSSRYLVKRTGEKVFLECVQDMDHENMFWYRQDPGLGLRLIYFSYDVKMKEKGDIPEGYSVSREKKERFSLILESASTNQTSMYLCASSGGPPGLTQYFGPGTRLLVL.

This chain connects TRBV10-3 to TRBJ2-7, with 8 bases matching TRBD2. This CDR3 is built from 15 residues. Germline-derived CDR1 and CDR2 are ENHRY and SYGVKD. V dropped 3 bases and J dropped 1; count of bases not matched to a gene: 5. The CDR3 here is CAISDATSASYEQYF. CDR3 coding DNA: TGTGCCATCAGTGATGCGACTAGCGCGTCCTACGAGCAGTACTTC.

This rearrangement joins TRBV27 to TRBJ2-7, with TRBD2 identical over 10 bases. CDR3 length: 14 residues. From germline, CDR1 is MNHEY and CDR2 SMNVEV (reference sequence). The ends lost 6 bases at V and 3 bases at J; junction bases unmatched: 5. This chain's CDR3 is CASRRAGGGYEQYF. As DNA, the CDR3 is TGTGCCAGCAGACGAGCGGGAGGGGGCTACGAGCAGTACTTC.

The chain links TRBV18 to TRBJ2-7; TRBD2 matches 12 bases. The CDR3 extends over 15 amino acids. The ends lost 4 bases at V and 3 bases at J; junction bases unmatched: 4. From germline, CDR1 is KGHSH and CDR2 LQKENI. The CDR3 region has the DNA TGTGCCAGCTCACTTACTAGCGGGGGGTACTACGAGCAGTACTTC. Translating gives CASSLTSGGYYEQYF.

J is TRBJ2-4 and V is TRBV7-3; 7 bases line up with TRBD1. The CDR3 sequence is 14 residues long. CDR1 is SGHTA, CDR2 FQGTGA, per germline. Trimming at V came to 5 bases and at J to 6 bases, leaving 7 bases not matched to a gene. The CDR3: CASSEVGGSNIQYF. In DNA form, the CDR3 reads TGTGCCAGCAGCGAGGTAGGGGGCTCAAACATTCAGTACTTC. The full variable domain, in which reference TRBV7-3 and TRBJ2-4 provide the parts outside the CDR3, is GAGVSQTPSNKVTEKGKYVELRCDPISGHTALYWYRQSLGQGPEFLIYFQGTGAADDSGLPNDRFFAVRPEGSVSTLKIQRTERGDSAVYLCASSEVGGSNIQYFGAGTRLSVL.

In this sample, this clone turned up a few times. The genes are TRBV19 and TRBJ2-6; 9 bases map to TRBD1. This CDR3 comprises 17 residues. Germline V gene lookup returns CDR1 LNHDA and CDR2 SQIVND (reference sequence). V shed 7 bases and J 1 base; nucleotides not matched to a gene: 8. CDR3 loop: CASTDRGTGSGANVLTF. The CDR3 nucleotides are TGTGCCAGTACCGACAGGGGGACGGGTTCTGGGGCCAACGTCCTGACTTTC.

The CDR3 DNA follows: TGTGCCAGCAGTGGCCTATTGACTGGAAACACCATATATTTT. Encoded protein: CASSGLLTGNTIYF. The rearrangement joins TRBV2 to TRBJ1-3; D uncertain. The CDR3 has 14 residues. Germline CDR1 is SNHLY and CDR2 is FYNNEI. The germline V and J ends were trimmed by 4 bases and 2 bases, with 9 bases remaining between them.

The chain is built from TRBV6-5 and TRBJ1-2; 8 nucleotides align to TRBD1. The CDR3 runs 13 residues. The germline CDR1 and CDR2 sequences are MNHEY and SVGAGI. The trim removed 7 bases at V and 4 bases at J, leaving 5 bases unmatched. CDR3 in DNA: TGTGCCAGCATCCCGGACAGGGCCTATGGCTACACCTTC. It yields the protein CASIPDRAYGYTF.

The chain uses TRBV9 and TRBJ1-1; D might be TRBD1 (6 bases). Germline V gene lookup returns CDR1 SGDLS and CDR2 YYNGEE. V gave up 3 bases and J gave up 5 bases, with 8 bases separating them. This CDR3 comprises 12 residues. In DNA form, the CDR3 reads TGTGCCAGCAGCGCACAGGGTACTGAAGCTTTCTTT. Its protein is CASSAQGTEAFF.

This CDR3 is CASSFQRESGELFF. The CDR3 DNA is TGTGCCAGCAGCTTTCAGCGGGAGTCCGGGGAGCTGTTTTTT. This chain connects TRBV11-2 to TRBJ2-2, with 8 bases identical to TRBD2. The CDR3 has 14 residues. Looked up from germline, CDR1 is SGHAT and CDR2 is FQNNGV. V was clipped by 3 bases and J by 6 bases; unmatched bases: 3.

J is TRBJ1-5 and V is TRBV6-6; 7 bases line up with TRBD1. The junction had 10 bases not matched to a gene; V was cut back by 8 bases and J by 6 bases. The CDR3 consists of 14 residues. The germline V gene has CDR1 MNHNY and CDR2 SVGAGI (reference sequence). The CDR3: CASGPAGGSQPQHF. CDR3 sequence (DNA): TGTGCCAGCGGACCAGCAGGGGGGAGTCAGCCCCAGCATTTT.

This chain connects TRBV5-6 to TRBJ1-3; D may be TRBD1 (5 bases). The CDR3 is made up of 15 amino acids. Germline-derived CDR1 and CDR2 are SGHDT and YYEEEE. The V end was cut by 2 bases, the J end by 0 bases, with 9 bases between. Here the CDR3 DNA reads TGTGCCAGCAGCTTCACAGGCCCCTCTGGAAACACCATATATTTT. It specifies CASSFTGPSGNTIYF.

The chain combines TRBV19 with TRBJ1-6, with D maybe TRBD1 (6 bases). With 3 bases removed from V and 6 bases from J, the gap between germline ends came to 9 bases. The CDR3 totals 14 residues. Germline loops: CDR1 LNHDA, CDR2 SQIVND (reference sequence). CDR3 bases: TGTGCCAGTAGTATTCCACAGGGTAATTCACCCCTCCACTTT. The encoded protein is CASSIPQGNSPLHF.

J is TRBJ1-4 and V is TRBV9; perhaps TRBD1 as D (6 bases). Germline V gene lookup returns CDR1 SGDLS and CDR2 YYNGEE. With 0 bases removed from V and 8 bases from J, the gap between germline ends came to 8 bases. The CDR3 is 13 residues long. CDR3 nucleotides: TGTGCCAGCAGCGTAGAGAGGGGGGAAAAACTGTTTTTT. Translation: CASSVERGEKLFF.

The gene calls are TRBV5-4 and TRBJ2-1; no clear D. This CDR3 region has 13 residues. Germline V gene data show CDR1 as SGHNT and CDR2 as YYREEE (reference sequence). The germline V and J ends were trimmed by 1 base and 7 bases, with 9 bases remaining between them. In DNA form, the CDR3 reads TGTGCCAGCAGCTTGCAGACGGAGAATGAGCAGTTCTTC. This gives the protein CASSLQTENEQFF.

The rearrangement uses TRBV3-1 (or the pseudogene TRBV3-2) and TRBJ1-5; 7 bases are a match to TRBD1. Germline trimming cut 4 bases from V and 2 bases from J; bases unmatched to any gene: 8. This CDR3 comprises 16 residues. CDR1 and CDR2 from the germline V gene are LGHDT and YNNKEL (reference sequence). CDR3 sequence: CASSRTDREGNQPQHF. In nucleotides, the CDR3 is TGTGCCAGCAGCCGAACCGACAGGGAAGGCAATCAGCCCCAGCATTTT.

The rearrangement links TRBV19 to TRBJ2-3, with unresolved D. Trimming took 3 bases from V and 0 from J, leaving 7 bases between them. Germline V gene data show CDR1 as LNHDA and CDR2 as SQIVND (reference sequence). There are 14 residues in the CDR3. CDR3 in amino acids: CASSMGTSTDTQYF. The CDR3 bases are TGTGCCAGTAGTATGGGCACTAGCACAGATACGCAGTATTTT.

This chain joins TRBV24-1 and TRBJ2-3, with 9 bases fitting TRBD1. The germline CDR1 and CDR2 sequences are KGHDR and SFDVKD. Unmatched junction bases numbered 5, after V lost 7 bases and J lost 7 bases. The CDR3 runs 13 residues. CDR3: CATSRDRENTQYF. The CDR3 DNA is TGTGCCACCAGCCGGGACAGGGAAAATACGCAGTATTTT.

The chain has TRBV6-2 or TRBV6-3 and TRBJ1-2; 9 positions agree with TRBD1. Germline lookup yields CDR1 MNHEY and CDR2 SVGEGT. This CDR3 is built from 16 residues. V was clipped by 5 bases and J by 2 bases; unmatched bases: 9. The CDR3 loop reads CASSKGTGKGNYGYTF. The CDR3 nucleotides are TGTGCCAGCAGTAAGGGGACAGGGAAGGGGAACTATGGCTACACCTTC.

The CDR3 nucleotides read TGTGCCAGTAGAGTTTCTCCCGGCGGCCGCGGCAATGAGCAGTTCTTC. Translated, it gives CASRVSPGGRGNEQFF. V usage is TRBV19 and J usage is TRBJ2-1; no clear D gene. This CDR3 region has 16 residues. Germline assignment: CDR1 LNHDA and CDR2 SQIVND (reference sequence). Deletions cut 6 bases from V and 6 bases from J, with 21 bases between.

This chain uses TRBV19 with TRBJ1-2; no firm D call. This CDR3 is 13 amino acids long. V lost 10 bases and J lost 5, with 17 bases in between. Germline V lookup: CDR1 LNHDA, CDR2 SQIVND (reference sequence). The CDR3 sequence: CATERSREYGYTF. The CDR3 nucleotides read TGTGCCACAGAGAGATCAAGGGAGTATGGCTACACCTTC.

The chain carries TRBV18 and TRBJ2-7; tentatively, D is TRBD2 (6 bases). CDR3 size: 14 residues. Deletions cut 3 bases from V and 1 base from J, with 10 bases between. CDR1 is KGHSH and CDR2 is LQKENI in the germline V gene. CDR3 sequence (DNA): TGTGCCAGCTCACCTCGGGACTTATCCTACGAGCAGTACTTC. Protein sequence: CASSPRDLSYEQYF. Full variable domain (rest looked up from reference TRBV18 and TRBJ2-7): NAGVMQNPRHLVRRRGQEARLRCSPMKGHSHVYWYRQLPEEGLKFMVYLQKENIIDESGMPKERFSAEFPKEGPSILRIQQVVRGDSAAYFCASSPRDLSYEQYFGPGTRLTVT.

V gene TRBV11-2 combines with J gene TRBJ2-5, with 9 positions matching TRBD2. Germline V CDR1 and CDR2: SGHAT, FQNNGV. Trimming removed 4 bases from V and 5 bases from J; junction bases left unmatched: 8. The CDR3 sequence is 15 residues long. The CDR3 sequence is CASSSGGGAAETQYF. The CDR3 nucleotides are TGTGCCAGCAGCTCCGGCGGGGGGGCTGCGGAGACCCAGTACTTC.

The rearrangement joins TRBV5-6 to TRBJ1-6; unclear D gene. The V gene's germline CDR1 is SGHDT and CDR2 YYEEEE. Trimming cost V 5 bases and J 7 bases, with 16 bases left between them. The CDR3 runs to 15 residues. In DNA, the CDR3 is TGTGCCAGCAGAGGGCGCGGAGGGAGAAATTCACCCCTCCACTTT. It yields the protein CASRGRGGRNSPLHF.

J is TRBJ2-3 and V is TRBV7-2; TRBD1 agrees at 11 bases. The V gene's germline CDR1 is SGHTA and CDR2 FQGNSA. V shed 6 bases and J 5 bases; nucleotides not matched to a gene: 10. The CDR3 length is 16 residues. CDR3 coding DNA: TGTGCCAGCAGTCGAAAAACCGGGACAGGGGGAGATACGCAGTATTTT. This translates into CASSRKTGTGGDTQYF. Full variable domain (missing parts from reference TRBV7-2 and TRBJ2-3): GAGVSQSPSNKVTEKGKDVELRCDPISGHTALYWYRQSLGQGLEFLIYFQGNSAPDKSGLPSDRFSAERTGGSVSTLTIQRTQQEDSAVYLCASSRKTGTGGDTQYFGPGTRLTVL.